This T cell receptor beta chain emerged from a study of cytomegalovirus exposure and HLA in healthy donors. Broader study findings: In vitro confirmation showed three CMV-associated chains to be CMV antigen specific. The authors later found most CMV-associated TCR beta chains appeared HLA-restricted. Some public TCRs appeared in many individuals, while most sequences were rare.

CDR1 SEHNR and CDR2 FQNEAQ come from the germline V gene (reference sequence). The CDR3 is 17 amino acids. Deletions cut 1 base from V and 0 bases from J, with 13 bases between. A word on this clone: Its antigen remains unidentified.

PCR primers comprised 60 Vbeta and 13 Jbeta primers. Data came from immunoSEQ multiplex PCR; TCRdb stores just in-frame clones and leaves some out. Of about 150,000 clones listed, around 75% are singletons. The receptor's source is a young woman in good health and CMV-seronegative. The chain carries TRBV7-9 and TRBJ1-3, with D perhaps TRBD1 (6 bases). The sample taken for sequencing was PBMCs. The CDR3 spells CASSLGQGLSSGNTIYF. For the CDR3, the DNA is TGTGCCAGCAGCTTAGGTCAGGGGCTAAGCTCTGGAAACACCATATATTTT.